Sequencing of this T cell receptor (beta chain) was carried out in a study of blood T cells in healthy people across ages. Findings and caveats of the study: Older age went with lower TCR beta diversity per million T cells, in a roughly linear way. Donors of long life had a larger count of naive CD4+ cells and greater diversity than aged donors.

CDR1 and CDR2 from the germline V gene are SQVTM and ANQGSEA. After removal of 4 bases from V and 2 bases from J, the junction contained 7 bases not matched to a gene. The CDR3 sequence is 16 residues long. Extraction of total RNA produced a minimum of 5.5 micrograms from each sample. With respect to this clonotype: Its antigen is currently unknown.

Using a J-beta primer mix together with a sample-barcoded 5' primer, a second PCR was run for roughly 6 to 11 cycles. TCRdb recomputed calls from the 5' RACE reads with MiXCR, one row per CDR3 protein. The sample lists 980,000 or so distinct CDR3 sequences, around 48% occurring once. The rearrangement joins TRBV29-1 to TRBJ2-3, with 12 bases fitting TRBD2. The receptor was isolated from a young man in good health. The material sequenced was blood. The chain's CDR3 is CSVVTGLAGITDTQYF. DNA of the CDR3: TGCAGCGTTGTCACAGGACTAGCGGGAATCACAGATACGCAGTATTTT.